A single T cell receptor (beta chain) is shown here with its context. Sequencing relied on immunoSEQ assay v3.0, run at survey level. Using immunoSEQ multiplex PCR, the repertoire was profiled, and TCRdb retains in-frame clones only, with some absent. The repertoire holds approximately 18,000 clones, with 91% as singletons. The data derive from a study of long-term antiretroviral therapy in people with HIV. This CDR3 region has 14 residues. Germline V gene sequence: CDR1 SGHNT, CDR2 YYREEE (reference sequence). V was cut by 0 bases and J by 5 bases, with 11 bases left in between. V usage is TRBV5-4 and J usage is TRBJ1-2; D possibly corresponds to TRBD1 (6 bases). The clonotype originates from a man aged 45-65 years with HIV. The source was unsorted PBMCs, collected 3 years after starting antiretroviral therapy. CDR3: CASSLAQGFYGYTF. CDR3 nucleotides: TGTGCCAGCAGCTTGGCTCAGGGGTTTTATGGCTACACCTTC.